This T cell receptor beta chain stems from a study of blood T cells in healthy people across ages. Together with a sample-barcoded 5' primer, a J-beta primer mix was included in a second PCR lasting roughly 6 to 12 cycles. Each cDNA molecule was tagged by a template-switch adaptor that had 12 random nucleotides. TCRdb analysed the 5' RACE reads with MiXCR anew, one entry per CDR3 protein. The sample shows some 900,000 distinct CDR3 sequences, under 35% of them seen only once. On this clonotype itself: Its target is unknown. At one of its ends the junction is not consistent with the germline gene, which may arise from a read error.

The donors, healthy Caucasians from Russia, were aged roughly 6 to 90. The CDR3 consists of 15 residues. The germline V gene encodes CDR1 SNHLY and CDR2 FYNNEI. Whole-study results and caveats: The study could not conclusively compare naive and antigen-experienced cells, given its unsorted PBMCs. TCR beta diversity tracked closely with naive T cell percentage.

Sequencing input: blood. The sequence came from a woman of 80 years or more in good health. The V and J genes are TRBV2 and TRBJ2-1; D gene ambiguous. The DNA of the CDR3 is TGTGCCAGCAGTGCGGCCCCAAGCTCCTACAATGAGCGGTTCTTC. Protein product: CASSAAPSSYNERFF.